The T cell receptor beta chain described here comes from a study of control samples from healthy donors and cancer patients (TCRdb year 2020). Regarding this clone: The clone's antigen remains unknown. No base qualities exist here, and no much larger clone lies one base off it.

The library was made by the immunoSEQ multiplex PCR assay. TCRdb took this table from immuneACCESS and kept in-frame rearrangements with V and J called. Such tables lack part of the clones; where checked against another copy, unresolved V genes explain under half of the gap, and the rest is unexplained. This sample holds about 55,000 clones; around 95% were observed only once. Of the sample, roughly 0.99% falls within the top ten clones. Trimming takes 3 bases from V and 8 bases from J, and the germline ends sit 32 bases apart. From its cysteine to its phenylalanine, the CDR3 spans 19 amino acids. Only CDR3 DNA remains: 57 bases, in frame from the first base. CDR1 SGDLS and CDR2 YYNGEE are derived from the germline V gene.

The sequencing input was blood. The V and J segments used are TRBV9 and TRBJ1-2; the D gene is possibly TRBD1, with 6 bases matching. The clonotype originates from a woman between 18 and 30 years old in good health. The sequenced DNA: TGTGCCAGCAGCGCAAACCCCCGAGACCTAATTGGGGGGCGTCGGGGCTACACCTTC. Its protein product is CASSANPRDLIGGRRGYTF.